This T cell receptor (beta chain) was obtained from a study of CD4 T cells in relation to SARS-CoV-2 and coronaviruses. Study findings and constraints: Each donor contributed either pre-pandemic or post-infection samples, not both. Crossreactive clones expanded significantly less to SARS-CoV-2 than monoreactive clones.

Germline V lookup: CDR1 LGHNA, CDR2 YNFKEQ. V lost 1 base to trimming and J lost 4 bases, with 17 bases between them. The CDR3 is 16 residues long. Some clones are missing from TCRdb's copy, which holds only in-frame ones; the method was immunoSEQ multiplex PCR. The sample records under 20,000 clones, around three quarters being singletons. The unexposed donors gave CD4+ T cells in 2011-2018, prior to COVID-19. The cells were cultured for 10 days before CD4+ T cells were isolated. Testing used SARS-CoV-2 S/N and four cold-coronavirus spikes on unexposed-donor CD4+ T cells, cells permitting. About this clone: Its antigen remains unknown.

The receptor comes from a human donor in good health. Sequenced material: CD4+ T cells from PBMCs, cultured in vitro. This chain connects TRBV4-2 to TRBJ2-7, with no clear D. The CDR3 sequence: CASSQGTSEAKYEQYF. In DNA, the CDR3 is TGTGCCAGCAGCCAAGGAACCTCAGAGGCTAAATACGAGCAGTACTTC.